A single sample is the source of the 26 T cell receptor beta chains below, sequenced in a study of graft-versus-host responses after intestinal transplantation. Using immunoSEQ multiplex PCR, the repertoire was profiled, and TCRdb retains in-frame clones only, with some absent. The sample lists about 100,000 clones, less than 90% occurring once. No antigens are known for them. The starting material was unstimulated CD4+ T cells sorted from spleen or lymph node cells, obtained before transplant. The receptors were sampled from a human donor who was the organ donor for an intestinal transplant.

The chain joins TRBV28 to TRBJ2-7; D may be TRBD1 (6 bases). Germline values: CDR1 MDHEN, CDR2 SYDVKM. The V and J ends lost 6 bases and 3 bases respectively, with 15 bases between them. The CDR3 runs 14 residues. CDR3 nucleotides: TGTGCCAGCAGCCGTTCGGGACAACTCTACGAGCAGTACTTC. It yields the protein CASSRSGQLYEQYF.

The V gene is TRBV5-1, the J gene TRBJ1-6; D is uncertain. The germline V gene encodes CDR1 SGHRS and CDR2 YFSETQ. The CDR3 extends over 16 amino acids. Trimming removed 4 bases at V and 9 bases at J, with 20 bases between. In nucleotides, the CDR3 is TGCGCCAGCAGCGGATCCAGTAACAAGGGTGGTTCACCCCTCCACTTT. It encodes CASSGSSNKGGSPLHF.

The rearrangement links TRBV4-1 to TRBJ1-1, with unresolved D. The V gene lost 1 base and the J gene lost 3 bases, with 12 bases spanning the gap. The germline V gene has CDR1 MGHRA and CDR2 YSYEKL. This CDR3 has 15 residues. CDR3 residues: CASSQVWLSHTEAFF. DNA for the CDR3: TGCGCCAGCAGCCAAGTTTGGCTTTCCCACACTGAAGCTTTCTTT.

This clone is a singleton in its sample. The CDR3 protein is CASSLNPSLKVHEQYF. CDR3 coding DNA: TGCGCCAGCAGCCTTAACCCGTCTCTAAAAGTCCACGAGCAGTACTTC. The chain has TRBV5-1 and TRBJ2-7; D unclear. The CDR3 sequence is 16 residues long. The germline CDR1 and CDR2 sequences are SGHRS and YFSETQ. The germline V and J ends were trimmed by 4 bases and 5 bases, with 22 bases remaining between them.

This clone is a singleton in its sample. The genes are TRBV5-6 and TRBJ2-7; unclear D gene. The CDR3 loop spans 13 amino acids. Germline V lookup: CDR1 SGHDT, CDR2 YYEEEE. Trimming pared 3 bases from V and 7 bases from J, leaving 14 bases between. CDR3 DNA: TGTGCCAGCAGCTCACCGGCTGTTGGGGAGCAGTACTTC. Amino acids: CASSSPAVGEQYF. Variable domain in full (rest from reference TRBV5-6 and TRBJ2-7): DAGVTQSPTHLIKTRGQQVTLRCSPKSGHDTVSWYQQALGQGPQFIFQYYEEEERQRGNFPDRFSGHQFPNYSSELNVNALLLGDSALYLCASSSPAVGEQYFGPGTRLTVT.

This clone was seen a few times. This chain connects TRBV6-5 to TRBJ1-2; D is unclear. The V end was cut by 6 bases, the J end by 3 bases, with 14 bases between. Germline-derived CDR1 and CDR2 are MNHEY and SVGAGI. The CDR3 length is 14 residues. The CDR3 sequence is CASRSITSDYGYTF. CDR3 sequence (DNA): TGTGCCAGCAGGTCGATAACAAGCGACTATGGCTACACCTTC.

The J gene is TRBJ2-3, the V gene TRBV6-1; D tentatively fits TRBD1 or TRBD2 (7 bases each). The CDR3 has 13 amino acids. V was clipped by 7 bases and J by 3 bases, with 11 bases between them. Germline V gives CDR1 MNHNS, CDR2 SASEGT. CDR3 nucleotides: TGTGCCAGCAACCAGGGGGGGACAGATACGCAGTATTTT. As protein: CASNQGGTDTQYF.

The V call is TRBV27, the J call TRBJ1-5, with D unresolved. The CDR3 consists of 13 residues. The ends were cut back, 5 bases at V and 4 bases at J, with 9 bases in the middle. CDR1 is MNHEY, CDR2 SMNVEV, per germline (reference sequence). In nucleotides, the CDR3 is TGTGCCAGCAGTCCGAGAACGAATCAGCCCCAGCATTTT. It codes for CASSPRTNQPQHF.

This chain connects TRBV30 to TRBJ1-2; D not resolved. Trimming cost V 2 bases and J 1 base, with 11 bases left between them. The length of the CDR3 is 14 residues. Germline V gene data show CDR1 as GTSNPN and CDR2 as SVGIG (reference sequence). The CDR3 reads CAWSHKGDNYGYTF. CDR3 sequence (DNA): TGTGCCTGGAGTCACAAAGGTGATAACTATGGCTACACCTTC.

The J gene is TRBJ2-2, the V gene TRBV6-5, with D unresolved. Trimming took 3 bases from V and 6 from J, leaving 8 bases between them. The CDR3 totals 13 residues. The germline V gene encodes CDR1 MNHEY and CDR2 SVGAGI. In DNA form, the CDR3 reads TGTGCCAGCAGTTATCTTAGGGCCGGGGAGCTGTTTTTT. This translates into CASSYLRAGELFF.

The rearrangement links TRBV19 to TRBJ2-7, with 9 bases fitting TRBD1. J gave up 6 bases and V 6 bases, and 12 bases lay outside the gene matches. CDR3 size: 15 residues. Per germline, CDR1 LNHDA and CDR2 SQIVND (reference sequence). The CDR3 region is CASRPGQGVSGEQYF. In DNA, the CDR3 is TGTGCCAGTAGACCGGGACAGGGAGTTTCCGGCGAGCAGTACTTC.

The chain combines TRBV5-4 with TRBJ2-7; a possible D gene is TRBD2 (5 bases). CDR3 length: 16 amino acids. CDR1 SGHNT and CDR2 YYREEE come from the germline V gene (reference sequence). V was clipped by 5 bases and J by 5 bases, with 23 bases between them. The CDR3 nucleotides are TGTGCCAGCAGGTTTTGGTTGGGGAGCGTTGACAACGAGCAGTACTTC. It specifies CASRFWLGSVDNEQYF. Together with reference TRBV5-4 and TRBJ2-7, the CDR3 gives the full variable domain: ETGVTQSPTHLIKTRGQQVTLRCSSQSGHNTVSWYQQALGQGPQFIFQYYREEENGRGNFPPRFSGLQFPNYSSELNVNALELDDSALYLCASRFWLGSVDNEQYFGPGTRLTVT.

CDR3 protein: CASSRGQGTDTQYF. The CDR3 DNA follows: TGCGCCAGCAGCCGGGGACAGGGCACAGATACGCAGTATTTT. The rearrangement links TRBV5-1 to TRBJ2-3, with 8 bases identical to TRBD1. V shed 4 bases, J shed 1 base, and the junction held 2 bases outside the gene matches. Per the germline V gene, CDR1 is SGHRS and CDR2 is YFSETQ. The CDR3 loop spans 14 amino acids.

CDR3 bases: TGCGCCAGCAGCCAAGTCGGACAGAACTATGGCTACACCTTC. Translating it yields CASSQVGQNYGYTF. The V call is TRBV4-1, the J call TRBJ1-2; D perhaps matches TRBD1 (6 bases). The germline V gene has CDR1 MGHRA and CDR2 YSYEKL. The CDR3 covers 14 residues. With 1 base removed from V and 2 bases from J, the gap between germline ends came to 8 bases.

The chain has TRBV10-3 and TRBJ2-1, with TRBD1 identical over 9 bases. This CDR3 has 16 amino acids. The V segment lost 5 bases and the J segment 7 bases; nucleotides outside the gene matches: 12. CDR1 and CDR2 from the germline V gene are ENHRY and SYGVKD. CDR3: CAISSTDRGGGNEQFF. CDR3 sequence (DNA): TGTGCCATCAGTTCCACCGACAGGGGGGGAGGGAATGAGCAGTTCTTC.

The V gene is TRBV28, the J gene TRBJ1-2; TRBD1 is a possible D gene (5 bases). The germline V gene encodes CDR1 MDHEN and CDR2 SYDVKM. This CDR3 spans 15 amino acids. The V and J ends lost 5 bases and 5 bases respectively, with 18 bases between them. The CDR3 nucleotides are TGTGCCAGCAGTCAACCGGCTAGAGGGGTGTATGGCTACACCTTC. It is translated as CASSQPARGVYGYTF.

The chain recombines TRBV7-6 with TRBJ2-5, with D possibly TRBD1 on 6 matching bases. Germline lookup yields CDR1 SGHVS and CDR2 FNYEAQ. There are 14 residues in the CDR3. The V end was cut by 6 bases, the J end by 3 bases, with 14 bases between. The CDR3 sequence: CASRTTGSKETQYF. CDR3 in DNA: TGTGCCAGCAGGACAACAGGGTCGAAAGAGACCCAGTACTTC. Full variable domain (remainder filled in from reference TRBV7-6 and TRBJ2-5): GAGVSQSPRYKVTKRGQDVALRCDPISGHVSLYWYRQALGQGPEFLTYFNYEAQQDKSGLPNDRFSAERPEGSISTLTIQRTEQRDSAMYRCASRTTGSKETQYFGPGTRLLVL.

This chain uses TRBV5-4 with TRBJ1-3; no reliable D call. The germline V gene has CDR1 SGHNT and CDR2 YYREEE (reference sequence). V was clipped by 0 bases and J by 0 bases, with 10 bases between them. CDR3 size: 16 residues. CDR3 in amino acids: CASSLGGRSSGNTIYF. As DNA, the CDR3 is TGTGCCAGCAGCTTGGGAGGACGGTCCTCTGGAAACACCATATATTTT.

A remark on this clone: A junction end diverges from the germline sequence, so it may reflect a read error. This chain uses TRBV5-1 with TRBJ2-7; TRBD1 or TRBD2 may be the D gene (6 bases each). CDR3 length equals 15 residues. Germline lookup yields CDR1 SGHRS and CDR2 YFSETQ. CDR3 nucleotides: TGCGCCAGCAGCTCCCCGGCCGGGGGCTCCCACGAGCAGTACTTC. The encoded protein is CASSSPAGGSHEQYF.

The rearrangement links TRBV5-4 to TRBJ1-2, with a possible D match to TRBD1 (5 bases). Germline CDR1 is SGHNT and CDR2 is YYREEE (reference sequence). Between the trimmed V and J ends, which lost 7 bases and 4 bases, there was a span of 17 bases. This CDR3 region has 14 residues. CDR3 nucleotide sequence: TGTGCCAGCCGAACACAGGACGGCTTCTATGGCTACACCTTC. Amino acids: CASRTQDGFYGYTF. The entire variable domain, with the rest obtained from reference TRBV5-4 and TRBJ1-2, is as follows: ETGVTQSPTHLIKTRGQQVTLRCSSQSGHNTVSWYQQALGQGPQFIFQYYREEENGRGNFPPRFSGLQFPNYSSELNVNALELDDSALYLCASRTQDGFYGYTFGSGTRLTVV.

The chain carries TRBV27 and TRBJ1-2, with D unclear. V was clipped by 2 bases and J by 9 bases, with 16 bases between them. Germline V CDR1 and CDR2: MNHEY, SMNVEV (reference sequence). CDR3 size: 14 residues. The CDR3 is CASSLVGGFGSYTF. CDR3 nucleotide sequence: TGTGCCAGCAGTTTAGTCGGTGGTTTCGGAAGCTACACCTTC.

The rearrangement uses TRBV6-1 and TRBJ2-1; no clear D. The CDR3 has 13 residues. CDR1 and CDR2 (germline): MNHNS, SASEGT. V lost 7 bases, J lost 4 bases, and 11 bases lay in between. CDR3 protein: CASTNTAYNEQFF. The CDR3 nucleotides read TGTGCCAGCACTAATACAGCGTACAATGAGCAGTTCTTC.

The sample holds a few counts of this clone. This chain uses TRBV28 with TRBJ1-2, with 9 bases matching TRBD1. Per germline, CDR1 MDHEN and CDR2 SYDVKM. Losses at the gene ends were 6 bases for V and 8 bases for J; bases not matched to a gene: 7. The CDR3 consists of 13 residues. CDR3 protein: CASRTGTGKGYTF. The CDR3 DNA reads as TGTGCCAGCAGGACCGGGACAGGGAAAGGCTACACCTTC.

The chain recombines TRBV19 with TRBJ1-1, with D unresolved. This CDR3 has 11 residues. CDR1 is LNHDA and CDR2 is SQIVND in the germline V gene (reference sequence). Deletions cut 7 bases from V and 5 bases from J, with 8 bases between. For the CDR3, the DNA is TGTGCCAGTATGATGCGGACTGAAGCTTTCTTT. The encoded protein is CASMMRTEAFF. Full variable domain (outside the CDR3, taken from reference TRBV19 and TRBJ1-1): DGGITQSPKYLFRKEGQNVTLSCEQNLNHDAMYWYRQDPGQGLRLIYYSQIVNDFQKGDIAEGYSVSREKKESFPLTVTSAQKNPTAFYLCASMMRTEAFFGQGTRLTVV.

CDR3 DNA: TGTGCCAGCAGCCTAGACAGGTCCACAGATACGCAGTATTTT. Its translation: CASSLDRSTDTQYF. The chain is built from TRBV7-3 and TRBJ2-3; D is possibly TRBD1 (6 bases). Germline-derived CDR1 and CDR2 are SGHTA and FQGTGA. CDR3 length: 14 residues. Trimming removed 5 bases at V and 2 bases at J, with 11 bases between.

This chain connects TRBV4-2 to TRBJ2-7; 16 nucleotides line up with TRBD2. V was clipped by 4 bases and J by 1 base; unmatched bases: 7. The CDR3 has 18 residues. CDR1 is LGHNA, CDR2 YNFKEQ, per germline. The CDR3 loop reads CASSPDVGLAGGSYEQYF. CDR3 nucleotides: TGTGCCAGCAGCCCCGACGTGGGACTAGCGGGGGGGTCCTACGAGCAGTACTTC.